This TCR beta chain was recovered during a study of blood T cell repertoires in COVID-19. As for the study in general: The United States, Italy and Spain supplied acute and convalescent COVID-19 samples.

Patients of the Seattle cohort, enrolled during active infection, were followed longitudinally. Sequencing was performed with immunoSEQ multiplex PCR; in TCRdb, only in-frame clones are kept and a portion is missing. The table records roughly 190,000 clones, roughly 90% of them present only once. This CDR3 comprises 19 residues. Germline lookup yields CDR1 ENHRY and CDR2 SYGVKD. V dropped 11 bases and J dropped 5 bases, with 34 bases sitting between them. Sequenced material: peripheral blood. This clonotype was sampled from an older woman with COVID-19, enrolled during active disease. The chain is built from TRBV10-3 and TRBJ2-1; D may be TRBD1 or TRBD2 (9 bases each). The DNA for the CDR3 is TGTGCCGTGAACCGGGACAGGGTAGTAACTAGCGGGTTTGACAATGAGCAGTTCTTC. This translates into CAVNRDRVVTSGFDNEQFF.